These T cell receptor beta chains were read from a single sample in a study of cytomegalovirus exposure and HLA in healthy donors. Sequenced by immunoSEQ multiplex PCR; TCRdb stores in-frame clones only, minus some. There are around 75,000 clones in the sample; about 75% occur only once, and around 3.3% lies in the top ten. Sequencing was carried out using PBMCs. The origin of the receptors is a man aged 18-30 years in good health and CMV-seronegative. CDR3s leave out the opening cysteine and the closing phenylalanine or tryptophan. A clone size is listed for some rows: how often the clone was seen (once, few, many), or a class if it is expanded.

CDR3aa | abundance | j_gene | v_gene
ASSEAGGPTEAF | - | TRBJ1-1 | TRBV6-1
ASTVRGSTDTQY | once | TRBJ2-3 | TRBV5-1
ASSVGRLLSYEQY | - | TRBJ2-7 | TRBV6-1
ASSPGLAGGEEQF | - | TRBJ2-1 | TRBV11-2
ASSVGTGNEKLF | - | TRBJ1-4 | TRBV6-5
ASSATSGGAGDTQY | - | TRBJ2-3 | TRBV11-2
ASSPGQGRTGELF | once | TRBJ2-2 | TRBV4-3
ASSRNQGGDTQY | - | TRBJ2-3 | TRBV19
ASSSLIGTGEEGKLF | - | TRBJ1-4 | TRBV27
ASSFSTGLNTEAF | - | TRBJ1-1 | TRBV5-1
ASSPTGFGNSPLH | once | TRBJ1-6 | TRBV5-1
ASSIGTGHTEAF | - | TRBJ1-1 | TRBV28
ASSLGQGSSYEQY | - | TRBJ2-7 | TRBV5-1
ATSPGWGKGSYNSPLH | few | TRBJ1-6 | TRBV28
ASSTGTGPQETQY | - | TRBJ2-5 | TRBV7-9
ASSFWRVQETQY | once | TRBJ2-5 | TRBV5-4
AIAKTGLANYGYT | - | TRBJ1-2 | TRBV10-3
ASSTTGPSYEQY | - | TRBJ2-7 | TRBV7-8
ASSWGGETEAF | - | TRBJ1-1 | TRBV5-1
ASIGDSRTDTQY | - | TRBJ2-3 | TRBV6-1
ASSFMARRGDTQY | - | TRBJ2-3 | TRBV27
ASSEKWTGGYYGYT | once | TRBJ1-2 | TRBV10-2
ASSLQGFNEQF | - | TRBJ2-1 | TRBV5-1
ASSLRGATEAF | few | TRBJ1-1 | TRBV7-9
ASSLGLAGLSSYNEQF | - | TRBJ2-1 | TRBV7-2
ASSLSGQGDYTDTQY | - | TRBJ2-3 | TRBV5-1
ASSWGQPNEKLF | - | TRBJ1-4 | TRBV5-4
ASSPTGVKTQY | - | TRBJ2-5 | TRBV2
ASSFDSSSYNEQF | - | TRBJ2-1 | TRBV6-4
AISESRTAQETQY | - | TRBJ2-5 | TRBV10-3
ASSPGDLPSTDTQY | - | TRBJ2-3 | TRBV13
ASRPGGAYEQY | once | - | TRBV6-5
ASSRGASGGATTGELF | - | TRBJ2-2 | TRBV4-1
ASSDAVDTEAF | - | TRBJ1-1 | TRBV6-1
ASSLKGQGSTEAF | - | TRBJ1-1 | TRBV5-1
ASSDRRQGSGANVLT | few | TRBJ2-6 | TRBV25-1
ASSVGTGKWTDTQY | - | TRBJ2-3 | TRBV9
ASSQGRVTLEQY | - | TRBJ2-7 | TRBV11-2
ASSIQGVYNEQF | few | TRBJ2-1 | TRBV19
ASSLGGEINSPLH | - | TRBJ1-6 | TRBV11-2
ASNGQSSYNEQF | - | TRBJ2-1 | TRBV19
ASSASLQGMGNYGYT | - | TRBJ1-2 | TRBV9
ASSFSTSYNEQF | - | TRBJ2-1 | TRBV28
ASSSEGAGYEQY | once | TRBJ2-7 | TRBV5-1
ASSVGSPGELF | - | TRBJ2-2 | TRBV11-3
ASSLVRAWGQGKSYEQY | - | TRBJ2-7 | TRBV11-2
AWSSGTGHYGYT | - | TRBJ1-2 | TRBV30
ASKIRDSYNEQF | - | TRBJ2-1 | TRBV5-1
ASSDITVSETQY | - | TRBJ2-5 | TRBV25-1
ASSRGMGTDTQY | - | TRBJ2-3 | TRBV6-1